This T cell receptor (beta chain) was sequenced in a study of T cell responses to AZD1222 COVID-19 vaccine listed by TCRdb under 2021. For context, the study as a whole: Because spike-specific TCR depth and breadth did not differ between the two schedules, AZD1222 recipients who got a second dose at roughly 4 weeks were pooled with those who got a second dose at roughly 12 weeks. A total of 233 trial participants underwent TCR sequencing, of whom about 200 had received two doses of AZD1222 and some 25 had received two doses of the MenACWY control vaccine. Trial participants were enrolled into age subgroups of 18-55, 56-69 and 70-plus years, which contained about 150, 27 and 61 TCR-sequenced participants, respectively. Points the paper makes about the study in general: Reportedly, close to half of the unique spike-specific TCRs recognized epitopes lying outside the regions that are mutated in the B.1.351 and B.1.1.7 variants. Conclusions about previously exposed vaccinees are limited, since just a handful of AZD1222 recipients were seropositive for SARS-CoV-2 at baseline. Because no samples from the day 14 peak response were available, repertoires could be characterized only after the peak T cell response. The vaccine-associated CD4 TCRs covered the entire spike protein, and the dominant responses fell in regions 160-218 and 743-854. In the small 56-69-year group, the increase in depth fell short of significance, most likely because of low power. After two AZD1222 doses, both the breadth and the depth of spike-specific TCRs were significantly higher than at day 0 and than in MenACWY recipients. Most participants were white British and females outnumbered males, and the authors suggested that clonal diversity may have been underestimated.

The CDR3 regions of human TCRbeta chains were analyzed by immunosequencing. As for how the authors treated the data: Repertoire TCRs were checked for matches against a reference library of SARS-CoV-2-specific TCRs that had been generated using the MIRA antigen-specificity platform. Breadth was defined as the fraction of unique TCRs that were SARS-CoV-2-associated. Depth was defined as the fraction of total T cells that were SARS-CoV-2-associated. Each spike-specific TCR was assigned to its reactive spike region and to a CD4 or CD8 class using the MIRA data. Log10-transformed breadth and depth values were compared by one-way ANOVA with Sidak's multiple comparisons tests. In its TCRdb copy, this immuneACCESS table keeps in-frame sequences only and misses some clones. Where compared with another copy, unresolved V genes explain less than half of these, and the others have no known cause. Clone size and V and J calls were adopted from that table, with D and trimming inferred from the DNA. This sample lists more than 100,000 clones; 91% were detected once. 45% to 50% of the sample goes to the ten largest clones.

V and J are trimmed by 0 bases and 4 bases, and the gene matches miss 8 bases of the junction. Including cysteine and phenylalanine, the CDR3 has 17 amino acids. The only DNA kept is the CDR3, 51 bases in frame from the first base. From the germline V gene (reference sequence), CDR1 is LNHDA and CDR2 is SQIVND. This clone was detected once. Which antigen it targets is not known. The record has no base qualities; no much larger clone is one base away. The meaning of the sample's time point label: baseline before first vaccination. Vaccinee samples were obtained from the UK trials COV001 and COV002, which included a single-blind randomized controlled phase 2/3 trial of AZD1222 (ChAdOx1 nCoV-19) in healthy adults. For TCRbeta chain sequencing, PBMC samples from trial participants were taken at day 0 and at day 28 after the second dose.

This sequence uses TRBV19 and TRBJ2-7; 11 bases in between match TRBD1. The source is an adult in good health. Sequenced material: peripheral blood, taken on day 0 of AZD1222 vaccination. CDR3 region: CASSIDPGQGVWYEQYF. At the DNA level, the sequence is TGTGCCAGTAGTATAGACCCGGGACAGGGGGTTTGGTACGAGCAGTACTTC.